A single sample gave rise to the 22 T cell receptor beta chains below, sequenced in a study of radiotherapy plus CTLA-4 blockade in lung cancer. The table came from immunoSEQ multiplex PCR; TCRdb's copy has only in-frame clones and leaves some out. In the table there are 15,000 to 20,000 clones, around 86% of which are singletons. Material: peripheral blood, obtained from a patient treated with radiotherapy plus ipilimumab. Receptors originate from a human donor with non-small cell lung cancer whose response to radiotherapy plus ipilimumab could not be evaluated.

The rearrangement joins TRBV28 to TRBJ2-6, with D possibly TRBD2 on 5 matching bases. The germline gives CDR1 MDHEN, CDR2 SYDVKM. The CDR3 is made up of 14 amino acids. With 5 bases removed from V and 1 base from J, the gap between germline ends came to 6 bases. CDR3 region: CASSPGSGANVLTF. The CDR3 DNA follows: TGTGCCAGCAGTCCGGGATCTGGGGCCAACGTCCTGACTTTC.

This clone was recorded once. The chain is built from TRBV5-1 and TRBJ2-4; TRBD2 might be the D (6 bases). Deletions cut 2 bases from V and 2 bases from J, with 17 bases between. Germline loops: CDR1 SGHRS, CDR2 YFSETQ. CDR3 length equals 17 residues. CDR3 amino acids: CASSFLPGSESKNIQYF. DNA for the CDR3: TGCGCCAGCAGCTTCCTTCCCGGGAGTGAGTCCAAAAACATTCAGTACTTC.

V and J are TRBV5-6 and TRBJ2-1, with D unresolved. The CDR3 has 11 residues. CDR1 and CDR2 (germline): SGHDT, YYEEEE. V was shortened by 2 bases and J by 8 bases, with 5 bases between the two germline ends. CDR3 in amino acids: CASSFSDEQFF. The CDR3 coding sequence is TGTGCCAGCAGCTTCAGCGATGAGCAGTTCTTC.

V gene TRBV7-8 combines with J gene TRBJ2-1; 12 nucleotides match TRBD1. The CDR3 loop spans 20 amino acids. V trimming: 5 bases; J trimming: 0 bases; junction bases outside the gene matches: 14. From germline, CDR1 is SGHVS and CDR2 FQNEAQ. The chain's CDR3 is CASSIPGQGAIIVSYNEQFF. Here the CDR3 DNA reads TGTGCCAGCAGCATACCGGGACAGGGGGCGATTATAGTCTCCTACAATGAGCAGTTCTTC.

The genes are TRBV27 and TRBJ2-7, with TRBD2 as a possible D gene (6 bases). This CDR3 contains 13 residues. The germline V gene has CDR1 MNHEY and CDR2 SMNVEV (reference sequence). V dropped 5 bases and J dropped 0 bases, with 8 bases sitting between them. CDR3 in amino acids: CASSVSGSYEQYF. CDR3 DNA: TGTGCCAGCAGTGTTAGCGGCTCCTACGAGCAGTACTTC.

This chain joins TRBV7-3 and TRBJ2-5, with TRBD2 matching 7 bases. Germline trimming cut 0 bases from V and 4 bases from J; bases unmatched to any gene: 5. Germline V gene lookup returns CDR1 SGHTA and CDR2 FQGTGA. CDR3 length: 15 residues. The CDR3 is CASSLTRGRGETQYF. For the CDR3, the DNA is TGTGCCAGCAGCTTAACCCGGGGGAGGGGAGAGACCCAGTACTTC.

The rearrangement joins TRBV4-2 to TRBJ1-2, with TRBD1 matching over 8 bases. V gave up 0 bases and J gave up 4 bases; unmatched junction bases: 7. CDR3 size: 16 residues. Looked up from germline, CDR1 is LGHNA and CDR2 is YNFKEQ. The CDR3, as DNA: TGTGCCAGCAGCCAAGATGCATCGACAGGGGCCTATGGCTACACCTTC. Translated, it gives CASSQDASTGAYGYTF.

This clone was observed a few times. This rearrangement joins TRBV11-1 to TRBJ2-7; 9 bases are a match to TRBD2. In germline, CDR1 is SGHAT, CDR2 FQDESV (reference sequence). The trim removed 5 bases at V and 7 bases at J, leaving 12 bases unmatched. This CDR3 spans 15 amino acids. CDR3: CASSPTGLALGEQYF. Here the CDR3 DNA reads TGTGCCAGCAGCCCAACGGGACTAGCTTTAGGAGAGCAGTACTTC.

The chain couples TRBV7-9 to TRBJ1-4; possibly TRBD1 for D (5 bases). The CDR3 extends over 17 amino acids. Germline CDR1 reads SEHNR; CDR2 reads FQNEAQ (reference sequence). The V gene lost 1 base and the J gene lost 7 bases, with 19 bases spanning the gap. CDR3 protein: CASSLGGGSPGAEKLFF. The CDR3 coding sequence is TGTGCCAGCAGCTTAGGTGGGGGGTCCCCGGGTGCTGAAAAACTGTTTTTT.

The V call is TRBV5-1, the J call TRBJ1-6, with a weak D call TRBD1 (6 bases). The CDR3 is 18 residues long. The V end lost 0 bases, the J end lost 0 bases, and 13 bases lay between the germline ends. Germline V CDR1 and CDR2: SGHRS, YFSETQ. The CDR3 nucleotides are TGCGCCAGCAGCTTGGCGGGCCCAGGGGACTCCTATAATTCACCCCTCCACTTT. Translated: CASSLAGPGDSYNSPLHF.

DNA for the CDR3: TGCAGCGTTGGAGGCGGAATGGAGAACTATGGCTACACCTTC. This sequence encodes CSVGGGMENYGYTF. V is TRBV29-1 and J is TRBJ1-2; D is ambiguous. CDR3 size: 14 residues. Germline V gene lookup returns CDR1 SQVTM and CDR2 ANQGSEA. Trimming shortened V by 4 bases and J by 2 bases, and 14 bases separated the two germline ends.

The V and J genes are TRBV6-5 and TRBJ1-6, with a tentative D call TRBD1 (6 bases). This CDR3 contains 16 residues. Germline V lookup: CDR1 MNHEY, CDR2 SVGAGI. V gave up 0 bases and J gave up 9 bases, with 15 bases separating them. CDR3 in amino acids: CASSYSGLLGGSPLHF. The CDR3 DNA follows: TGTGCCAGCAGTTACTCCGGCCTATTAGGGGGTTCACCCCTCCACTTT.

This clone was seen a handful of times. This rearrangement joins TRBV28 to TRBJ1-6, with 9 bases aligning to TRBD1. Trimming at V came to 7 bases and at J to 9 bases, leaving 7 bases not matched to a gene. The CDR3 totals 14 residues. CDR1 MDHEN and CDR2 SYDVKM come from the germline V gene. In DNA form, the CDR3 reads TGTGCCAGCACCCTATCACAGGGGGCTTCACCCCTCCACTTT. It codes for CASTLSQGASPLHF.

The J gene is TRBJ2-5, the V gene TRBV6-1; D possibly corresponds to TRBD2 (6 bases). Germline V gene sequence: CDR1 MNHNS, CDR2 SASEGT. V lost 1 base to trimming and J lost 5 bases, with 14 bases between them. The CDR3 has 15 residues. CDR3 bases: TGTGCCAGCAGTGAAGGGGTTGGAGGGTACGAGACCCAGTACTTC. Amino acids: CASSEGVGGYETQYF.

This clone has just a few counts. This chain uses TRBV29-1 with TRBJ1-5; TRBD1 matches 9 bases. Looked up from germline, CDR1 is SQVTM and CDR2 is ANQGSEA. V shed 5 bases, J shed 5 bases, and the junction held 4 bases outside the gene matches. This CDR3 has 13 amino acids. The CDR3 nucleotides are TGCAGCGTTCAGGACAGGGGCTATCAGCCCCAGCATTTT. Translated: CSVQDRGYQPQHF. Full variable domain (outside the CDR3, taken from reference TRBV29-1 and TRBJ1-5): SAVISQKPSRDICQRGTSLTIQCQVDSQVTMMFWYRQQPGQSLTLIATANQGSEATYESGFVIDKFPISRPNLTFSTLTVSNMSPEDSSIYLCSVQDRGYQPQHFGDGTRLSIL.

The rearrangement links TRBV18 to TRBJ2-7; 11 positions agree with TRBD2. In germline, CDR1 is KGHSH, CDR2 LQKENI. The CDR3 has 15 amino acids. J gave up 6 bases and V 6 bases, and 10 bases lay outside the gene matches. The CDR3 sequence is CASSPPGTSGSEQYF. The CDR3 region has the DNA TGTGCCAGCTCTCCTCCGGGGACTAGCGGTTCCGAGCAGTACTTC.

The CDR3 region is CASSTASAYRDRGTYTF. The DNA for the CDR3 is TGTGCCAGCAGCACAGCTTCGGCCTACCGGGACAGGGGAACCTACACCTTC. J is TRBJ1-2 and V is TRBV7-9; TRBD1 agrees at 10 bases. V was clipped by 5 bases and J by 10 bases; unmatched bases: 19. CDR3 size: 17 residues. CDR1 is SEHNR, CDR2 FQNEAQ, per germline (reference sequence).

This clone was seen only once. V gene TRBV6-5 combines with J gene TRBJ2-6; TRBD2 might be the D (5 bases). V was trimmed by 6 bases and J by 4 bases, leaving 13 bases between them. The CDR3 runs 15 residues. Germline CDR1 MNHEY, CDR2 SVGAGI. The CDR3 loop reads CASRFGVSGANVLTF. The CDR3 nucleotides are TGTGCCAGCAGGTTCGGGGTTTCCGGGGCCAACGTCCTGACTTTC.

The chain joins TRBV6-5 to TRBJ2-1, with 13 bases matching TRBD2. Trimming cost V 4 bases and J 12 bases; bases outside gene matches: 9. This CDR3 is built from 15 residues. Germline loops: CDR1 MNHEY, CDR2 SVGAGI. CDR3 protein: CASSSPRTSGGPQFF. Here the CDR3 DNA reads TGTGCCAGCAGTTCTCCCCGGACTAGCGGGGGCCCGCAGTTCTTC.

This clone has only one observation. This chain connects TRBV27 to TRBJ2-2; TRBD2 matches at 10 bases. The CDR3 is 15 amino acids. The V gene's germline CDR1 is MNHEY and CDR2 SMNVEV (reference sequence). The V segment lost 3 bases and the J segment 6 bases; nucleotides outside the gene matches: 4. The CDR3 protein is CASSLASGGPGELFF. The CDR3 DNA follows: TGTGCCAGCAGTTTGGCTAGCGGGGGACCCGGGGAGCTGTTTTTT.

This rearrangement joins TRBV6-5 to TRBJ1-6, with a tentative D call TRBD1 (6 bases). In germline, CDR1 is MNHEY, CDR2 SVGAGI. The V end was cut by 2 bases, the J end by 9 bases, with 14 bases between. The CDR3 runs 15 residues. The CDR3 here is CASSYGGAGVSPLHF. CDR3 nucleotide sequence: TGTGCCAGCAGTTACGGGGGGGCAGGGGTTTCACCCCTCCACTTT.

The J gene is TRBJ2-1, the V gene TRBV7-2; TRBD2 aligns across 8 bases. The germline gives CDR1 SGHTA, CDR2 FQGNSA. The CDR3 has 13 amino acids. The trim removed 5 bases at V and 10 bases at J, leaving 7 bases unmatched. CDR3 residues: CASSTRLAPEQFF. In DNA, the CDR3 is TGTGCCAGCAGCACGCGACTAGCGCCCGAGCAGTTCTTC.